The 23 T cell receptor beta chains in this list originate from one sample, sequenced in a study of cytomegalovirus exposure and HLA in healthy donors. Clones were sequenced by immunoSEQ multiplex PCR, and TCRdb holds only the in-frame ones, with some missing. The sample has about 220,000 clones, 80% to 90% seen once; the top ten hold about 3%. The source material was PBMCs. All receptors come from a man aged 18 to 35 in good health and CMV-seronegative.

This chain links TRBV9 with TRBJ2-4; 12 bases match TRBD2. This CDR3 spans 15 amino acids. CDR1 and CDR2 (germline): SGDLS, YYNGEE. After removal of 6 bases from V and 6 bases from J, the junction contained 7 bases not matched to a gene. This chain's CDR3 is CASTLAGGPGNIQYF. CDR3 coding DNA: TGTGCCAGCACGCTAGCGGGAGGGCCTGGAAACATTCAGTACTTC.

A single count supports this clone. The CDR3 bases are TGTGCCTGGAGCGCCGGGACAGACTACACAGATACGCAGTATTTT. Protein product: CAWSAGTDYTDTQYF. The gene calls are TRBV30 and TRBJ2-3; 7 bases align to TRBD1. This CDR3 is 15 amino acids long. CDR1 is GTSNPN and CDR2 is SVGIG in the germline V gene (reference sequence). V lost 3 bases, J lost 2 bases, and 8 bases stayed unmatched.

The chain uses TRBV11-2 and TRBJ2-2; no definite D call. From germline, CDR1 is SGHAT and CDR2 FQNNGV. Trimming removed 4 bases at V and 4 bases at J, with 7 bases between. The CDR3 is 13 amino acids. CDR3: CASSSTTTGELFF. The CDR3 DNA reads TGTGCCAGCAGCTCCACTACCACCGGGGAGCTGTTTTTT. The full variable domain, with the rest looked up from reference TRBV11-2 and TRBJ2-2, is EAGVAQSPRYKIIEKRQSVAFWCNPISGHATLYWYQQILGQGPKLLIQFQNNGVVDDSQLPKDRFSAERLKGVDSTLKIQPAKLEDSAVYLCASSSTTTGELFFGEGSRLTVL.

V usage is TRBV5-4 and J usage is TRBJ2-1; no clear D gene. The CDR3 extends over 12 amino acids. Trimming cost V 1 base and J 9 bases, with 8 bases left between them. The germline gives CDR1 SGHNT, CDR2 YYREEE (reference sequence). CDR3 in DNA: TGTGCCAGCAGCTTGCGTAGCAGTGAGCAGTTCTTC. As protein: CASSLRSSEQFF.

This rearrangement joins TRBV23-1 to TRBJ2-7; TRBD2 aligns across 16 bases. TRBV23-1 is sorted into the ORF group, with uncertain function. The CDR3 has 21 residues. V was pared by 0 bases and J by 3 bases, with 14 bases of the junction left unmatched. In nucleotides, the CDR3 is TGCGCCAGCAGTCAATCGATCGTAGCAGGGACTAGCGGGAGGGGGGGCTACGAGCAGTACTTC. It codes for CASSQSIVAGTSGRGGYEQYF.

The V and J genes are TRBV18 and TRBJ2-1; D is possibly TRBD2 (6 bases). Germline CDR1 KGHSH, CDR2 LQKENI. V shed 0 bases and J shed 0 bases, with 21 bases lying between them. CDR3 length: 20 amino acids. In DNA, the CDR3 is TGTGCCAGCTCACCACCGGGGGGAAACAAAGGTTTAAGCTCCTACAATGAGCAGTTCTTC. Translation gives CASSPPGGNKGLSSYNEQFF.

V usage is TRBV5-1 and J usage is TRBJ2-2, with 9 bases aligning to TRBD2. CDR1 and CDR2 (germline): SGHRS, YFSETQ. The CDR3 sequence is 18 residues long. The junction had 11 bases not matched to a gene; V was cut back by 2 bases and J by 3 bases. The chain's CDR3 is CASSFFAGGPGYTGELFF. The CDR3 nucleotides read TGCGCCAGCAGCTTCTTTGCGGGAGGGCCAGGGTACACCGGGGAGCTGTTTTTT.

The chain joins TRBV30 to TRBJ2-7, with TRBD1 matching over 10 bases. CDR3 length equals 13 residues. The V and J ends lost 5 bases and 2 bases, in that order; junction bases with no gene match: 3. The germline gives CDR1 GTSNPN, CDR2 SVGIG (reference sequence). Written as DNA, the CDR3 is TGTGCCTGGGACAGGGGGCAAGCCTACGAGCAGTACTTC. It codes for CAWDRGQAYEQYF.

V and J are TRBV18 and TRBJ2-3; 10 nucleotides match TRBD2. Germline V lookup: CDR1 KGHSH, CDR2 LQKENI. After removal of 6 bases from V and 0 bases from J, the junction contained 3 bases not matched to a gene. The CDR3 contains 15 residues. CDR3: CASSATSGSTDTQYF. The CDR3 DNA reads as TGTGCCAGCTCGGCGACTAGCGGGAGCACAGATACGCAGTATTTT.

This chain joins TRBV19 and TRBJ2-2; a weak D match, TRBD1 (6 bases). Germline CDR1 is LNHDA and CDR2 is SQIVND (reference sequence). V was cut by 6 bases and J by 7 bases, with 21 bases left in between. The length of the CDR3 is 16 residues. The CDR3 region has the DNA TGTGCCAGTAGACCGATAGCTACAGGGTTCGGCGGGGAGCTGTTTTTT. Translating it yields CASRPIATGFGGELFF.

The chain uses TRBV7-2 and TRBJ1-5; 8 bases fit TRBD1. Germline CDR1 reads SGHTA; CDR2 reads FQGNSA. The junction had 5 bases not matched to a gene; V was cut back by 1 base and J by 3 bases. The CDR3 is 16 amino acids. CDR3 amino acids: CASSLVGTGNNQPQHF. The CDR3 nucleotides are TGTGCCAGCAGCTTAGTCGGGACAGGCAACAATCAGCCCCAGCATTTT.

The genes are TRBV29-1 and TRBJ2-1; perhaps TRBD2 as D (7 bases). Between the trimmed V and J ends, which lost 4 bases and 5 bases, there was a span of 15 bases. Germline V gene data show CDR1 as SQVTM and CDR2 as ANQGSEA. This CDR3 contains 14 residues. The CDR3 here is CSVGRGGGNNEQFF. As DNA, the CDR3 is TGCAGCGTTGGTAGAGGGGGGGGGAACAATGAGCAGTTCTTC.

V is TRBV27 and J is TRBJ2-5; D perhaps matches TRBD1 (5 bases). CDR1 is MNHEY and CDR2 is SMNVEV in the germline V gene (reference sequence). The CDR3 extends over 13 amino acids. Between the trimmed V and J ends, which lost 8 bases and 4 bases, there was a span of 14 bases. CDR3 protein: CASSPSRVETQYF. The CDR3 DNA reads TGTGCCAGCTCCCCGTCCAGGGTAGAGACCCAGTACTTC.

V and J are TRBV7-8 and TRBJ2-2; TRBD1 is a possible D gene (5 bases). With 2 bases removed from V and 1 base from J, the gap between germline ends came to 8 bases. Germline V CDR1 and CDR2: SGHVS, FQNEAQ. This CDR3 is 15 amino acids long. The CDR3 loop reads CASSLRTKNTGELFF. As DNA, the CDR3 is TGTGCCAGCAGCTTAAGGACAAAGAACACCGGGGAGCTGTTTTTT.

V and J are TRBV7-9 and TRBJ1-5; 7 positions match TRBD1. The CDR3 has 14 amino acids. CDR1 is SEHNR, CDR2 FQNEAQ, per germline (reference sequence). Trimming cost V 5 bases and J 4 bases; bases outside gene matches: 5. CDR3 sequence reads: CASSHRDRNQPQHF. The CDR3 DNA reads TGTGCCAGCAGCCACCGGGACAGAAATCAGCCCCAGCATTTT. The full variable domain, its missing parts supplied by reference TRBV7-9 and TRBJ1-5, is DTGVSQNPRHKITKRGQNVTFRCDPISEHNRLYWYRQTLGQGPEFLTYFQNEAQLEKSRLLSDRFSAERPKGSFSTLEIQRTEQGDSAMYLCASSHRDRNQPQHFGDGTRLSIL.

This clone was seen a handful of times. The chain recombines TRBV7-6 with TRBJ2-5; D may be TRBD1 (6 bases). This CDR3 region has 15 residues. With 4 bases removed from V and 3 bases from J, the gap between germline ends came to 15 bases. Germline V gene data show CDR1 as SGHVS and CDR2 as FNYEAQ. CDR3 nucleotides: TGTGCCAGCAGCTCGCCACAGGGCAGGGAAGAGACCCAGTACTTC. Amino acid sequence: CASSSPQGREETQYF.

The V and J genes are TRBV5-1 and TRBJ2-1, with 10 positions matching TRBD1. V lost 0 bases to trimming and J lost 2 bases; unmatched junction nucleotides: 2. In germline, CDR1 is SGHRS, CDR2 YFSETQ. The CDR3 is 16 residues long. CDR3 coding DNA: TGCGCCAGCAGCTTGGTGGGGACAGGGGCCTACAATGAGCAGTTCTTC. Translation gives CASSLVGTGAYNEQFF.

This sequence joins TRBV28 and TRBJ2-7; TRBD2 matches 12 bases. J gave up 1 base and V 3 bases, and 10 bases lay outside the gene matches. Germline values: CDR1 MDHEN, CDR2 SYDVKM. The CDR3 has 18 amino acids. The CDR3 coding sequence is TGTGCCAGCAGTTTCCGGCCTGGACTAGCGGGGAATTCCTACGAGCAGTACTTC. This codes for CASSFRPGLAGNSYEQYF.

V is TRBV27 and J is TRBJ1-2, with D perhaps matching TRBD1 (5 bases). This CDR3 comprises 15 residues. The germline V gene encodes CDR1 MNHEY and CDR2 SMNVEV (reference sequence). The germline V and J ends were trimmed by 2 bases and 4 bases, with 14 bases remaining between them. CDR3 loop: CASSLEPTALYGYTF. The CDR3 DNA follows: TGTGCCAGCAGTTTAGAACCGACAGCTCTCTATGGCTACACCTTC.

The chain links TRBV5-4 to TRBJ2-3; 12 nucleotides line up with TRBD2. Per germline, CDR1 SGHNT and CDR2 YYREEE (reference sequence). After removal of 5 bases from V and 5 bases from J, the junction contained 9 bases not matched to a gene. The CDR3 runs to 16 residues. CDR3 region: CASSRPGTSGQDTQYF. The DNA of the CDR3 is TGTGCCAGCAGTCGACCTGGGACTAGCGGGCAAGATACGCAGTATTTT.

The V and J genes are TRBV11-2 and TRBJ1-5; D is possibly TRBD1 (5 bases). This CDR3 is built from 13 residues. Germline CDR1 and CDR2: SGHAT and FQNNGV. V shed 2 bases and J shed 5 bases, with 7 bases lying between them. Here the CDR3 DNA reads TGTGCCAGCAGCTTACTCAGGGATCAGCCCCAGCATTTT. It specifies CASSLLRDQPQHF.

DNA of the CDR3: TGTGCCAGCAGTTGCACAGGGGGTGGTCTCTACGAGCAGTACTTC. Translating it yields CASSCTGGGLYEQYF. The chain recombines TRBV28 with TRBJ2-7; 8 bases align to TRBD1. Trimming took 4 bases from V and 3 from J; bases not matched to a gene: 8. Looked up from germline, CDR1 is MDHEN and CDR2 is SYDVKM. The CDR3 runs to 15 residues.

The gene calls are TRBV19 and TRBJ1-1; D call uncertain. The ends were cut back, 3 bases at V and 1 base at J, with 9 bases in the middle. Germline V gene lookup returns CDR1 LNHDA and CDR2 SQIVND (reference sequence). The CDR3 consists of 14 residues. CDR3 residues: CASSISAGNTEAFF. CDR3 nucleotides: TGTGCCAGTAGTATCTCGGCGGGGAACACTGAAGCTTTCTTT.